The 22 T cell receptor beta chains listed next were all sequenced from one sample in a study of Graves' ophthalmopathy and Graves' hyperthyroidism. RNA transcripts provided the template for amplifying TCR beta CDR3 regions. The first-round RT-PCR employed HTBI primers together with the Qiagen OneStep RT-PCR kit. A multiplex PCR was then performed as the second round. TCRdb passed the multiplex PCR reads through MiXCR, listing each CDR3 protein once. Here the sample spans about 550,000 distinct CDR3 sequences, less than 45% being singletons. Sequenced sample: peripheral blood or thyroid tissue (not recorded which). The receptors come from an adult man with Graves' hyperthyroidism.

The chain has TRBV2 and TRBJ1-5, with a weak D call TRBD1 (5 bases). V gave up 2 bases and J gave up 6 bases, with 11 bases separating them. The CDR3 runs 14 residues. In germline, CDR1 is SNHLY, CDR2 FYNNEI. CDR3 region: CASSENWGPQPQHF. The CDR3 DNA reads TGTGCCAGCAGTGAAAACTGGGGCCCTCAGCCCCAGCATTTT.

This clonotype occurred many times. V and J are TRBV7-8 and TRBJ2-2; D might be TRBD1 or TRBD2, each matching 6 bases. V was clipped by 5 bases and J by 0 bases, with 19 bases between them. The CDR3 contains 18 residues. CDR1 SGHVS and CDR2 FQNEAQ come from the germline V gene. The CDR3 bases are TGTGCCAGCAGCAGGCGGGCGACGGGGGCAGCGAACACCGGGGAGCTGTTTTTT. Its protein product is CASSRRATGAANTGELFF.

The V and J genes are TRBV5-4 and TRBJ2-5, with D perhaps TRBD2 (5 bases). The CDR3 length is 16 residues. Between the trimmed V and J ends, which lost 0 bases and 5 bases, there was a span of 17 bases. Germline-derived CDR1 and CDR2 are SGHNT and YYREEE (reference sequence). Here the CDR3 DNA reads TGTGCCAGCAGCTTGGGAGGGAGCTATACCGGGGAGACCCAGTACTTC. Its translation: CASSLGGSYTGETQYF.

J is TRBJ2-7 and V is TRBV2; 10 nucleotides line up with TRBD1. Germline trimming cut 8 bases from V and 3 bases from J; bases unmatched to any gene: 10. The CDR3 is 15 residues long. Germline V CDR1 and CDR2: SNHLY, FYNNEI. The CDR3 nucleotides are TGTGCCAGCTCACCATCGACAGGGGGCGGCTACGAGCAGTACTTC. This sequence encodes CASSPSTGGGYEQYF. The full variable domain, rest sourced from reference TRBV2 and TRBJ2-7, is EPEVTQTPSHQVTQMGQEVILRCVPISNHLYFYWYRQILGQKVEFLVSFYNNEISEKSEIFDDQFSVERPDGSNFTLKIRSTKLEDSAMYFCASSPSTGGGYEQYFGPGTRLTVT.

Many counts were recorded for this clonotype. The genes are TRBV15 and TRBJ2-5; the D is unclear. The CDR3 sequence is 15 residues long. CDR1 and CDR2 (germline): LNHNV, YYDKDF (reference sequence). Trimming took 0 bases from V and 5 from J, leaving 13 bases between them. The CDR3 loop is CATSRDVGRRETQYF. CDR3 nucleotide sequence: TGTGCCACCAGCAGAGATGTAGGCCGTCGGGAGACCCAGTACTTC.

This clonotype was found many times. The V and J genes are TRBV7-2 and TRBJ1-6, with D uncertain. Germline assignment: CDR1 SGHTA and CDR2 FQGNSA. The CDR3 runs 15 residues. V was clipped by 4 bases and J by 5 bases, with 12 bases between them. The CDR3 nucleotides are TGTGCCAGCAGCTCAAACGCAGGAAATAATTCACCCCTCCACTTT. Protein sequence: CASSSNAGNNSPLHF.

This clonotype was recorded many times. An end of the junction differs from the germline gene, which may be a read error. The rearrangement uses TRBV7-7 and TRBJ2-2; D not resolved. CDR1 SSHAT and CDR2 FNYEAQ come from the germline V gene (reference sequence). The CDR3 is made up of 13 amino acids. The CDR3 DNA reads TGTGCTAGCAGCTTTTTCGACACCGGGGAGCTGTTTTTT. It encodes CASSFFDTGELFF. The whole variable domain, remainder taken from reference TRBV7-7 and TRBJ2-2, is GAGVSQSPRYKVTKRGQDVTLRCDPISSHATLYWYQQALGQGPEFLTYFNYEAQPDKSGLPSDRFSAERPEGSISTLTIQRTEQRDSAMYRCASSFFDTGELFFGEGSRLTVL.

This sequence joins TRBV10-3 and TRBJ1-2; 7 nucleotides agree with TRBD1. Germline V CDR1 and CDR2: ENHRY, SYGVKD. After removal of 7 bases from V and 0 bases from J, the junction contained 5 bases not matched to a gene. This CDR3 has 14 residues. CDR3 in amino acids: CAIKDRTTNYGYTF. Written as DNA, the CDR3 is TGTGCCATCAAGGACAGGACCACTAACTATGGCTACACCTTC.

In its sample, this clonotype was seen many times. The CDR3 sequence: CASSSQQVSYEQYF. Here the CDR3 DNA reads TGTGCCAGCAGCTCCCAACAGGTCTCCTACGAGCAGTACTTC. The genes are TRBV7-2 and TRBJ2-7; maybe TRBD1 (5 bases). Germline values: CDR1 SGHTA, CDR2 FQGNSA. The V gene lost 4 bases and the J gene lost 0 bases, with 10 bases spanning the gap. The CDR3 has 14 amino acids.

This clonotype has a count of ten or more. The V call is TRBV6-1, the J call TRBJ2-5; D ambiguous. CDR3 length: 13 amino acids. Germline CDR1 MNHNS, CDR2 SASEGT. Trimming removed 2 bases from V and 2 bases from J, with 6 bases in between. CDR3 in amino acids: CASSELRQETQYF. CDR3 sequence (DNA): TGTGCCAGCAGTGAATTACGGCAAGAGACCCAGTACTTC.

This clonotype was observed a few times. At one end the junction does not follow the germline gene, possibly because of a read error. J is TRBJ1-1 and V is TRBV9; possibly TRBD1 for D (6 bases). This CDR3 has 15 residues. The germline gives CDR1 SGDLS, CDR2 YYNGEE. This CDR3 reads CASSALQGVNTEAFF. The CDR3 DNA sequence: TGTGCTAGCAGCGCACTACAGGGTGTTAACACTGAAGCTTTCTTT.

This clonotype appeared a few times. The chain uses TRBV7-9 and TRBJ2-3, with 8 bases matching TRBD1. V trimming: 3 bases; J trimming: 4 bases; junction bases outside the gene matches: 3. This CDR3 is built from 14 residues. Germline V CDR1 and CDR2: SEHNR, FQNEAQ (reference sequence). CDR3 coding DNA: TGTGCCAGCAGCTTGGACAGGGTTGCAGATACGCAGTATTTT. It translates to CASSLDRVADTQYF.

The chain uses TRBV19 and TRBJ1-2; D possibly corresponds to TRBD1 (5 bases). Trimming pared 6 bases from V and 3 bases from J, leaving 5 bases between. The CDR3 contains 11 residues. Germline-derived CDR1 and CDR2 are LNHDA and SQIVND (reference sequence). This CDR3 is CASRGDYGYTF. In DNA, the CDR3 is TGTGCCAGTAGGGGGGACTATGGCTACACCTTC.

The table lists this clonotype with many counts. The chain joins TRBV12-3 or TRBV12-4 to TRBJ1-2; D is unclear. The CDR3 has 14 amino acids. V was pared by 2 bases and J by 8 bases, with 15 bases between. CDR3 sequence reads: CASSLLPTHGGYTF. The CDR3 region has the DNA TGTGCCAGCAGTTTACTTCCAACCCACGGCGGCTACACCTTC.

The V call is TRBV7-9, the J call TRBJ1-2, with 7 bases matching TRBD1. The V and J ends lost 5 bases and 8 bases, in that order; junction bases with no gene match: 8. CDR3 size: 13 residues. Germline V gives CDR1 SEHNR, CDR2 FQNEAQ (reference sequence). CDR3 sequence reads: CASSQQQGSGYTF. In nucleotides, the CDR3 is TGTGCCAGCAGCCAACAACAGGGGAGCGGCTACACCTTC.

V usage is TRBV14 and J usage is TRBJ1-6; D ambiguous. The CDR3 runs to 13 residues. Germline V gene data show CDR1 as SGHDN and CDR2 as FVKESK. The V and J ends lost 4 bases and 9 bases respectively, with 10 bases between them. The CDR3 nucleotides are TGTGCCAGCAGCCTGAGAGTACTTTCACCCCTCCACTTT. Residues: CASSLRVLSPLHF.

This clonotype came up many times. The chain recombines TRBV2 with TRBJ1-6; 7 positions agree with TRBD1. This CDR3 contains 13 residues. The J segment lost 7 bases and the V segment lost 10 bases, leaving 7 bases of the junction unmatched. Germline assignment: CDR1 SNHLY and CDR2 FYNNEI. The CDR3 protein is CATRDRPNSPLHF. The CDR3 nucleotides read TGTGCCACCCGGGACAGACCCAATTCACCCCTCCACTTT.

This clonotype was recorded many times. The rearrangement links TRBV9 to TRBJ1-6; a weak D match, TRBD1 (5 bases). The CDR3 is 17 residues long. Trimming cost V 0 bases and J 7 bases, with 17 bases left between them. Germline-derived CDR1 and CDR2 are SGDLS and YYNGEE. The CDR3 loop reads CASSVVTIDRWNSPLHF. The CDR3 DNA is TGTGCCAGCAGCGTAGTTACAATTGACAGATGGAATTCACCCCTCCACTTT. The full variable domain, its missing parts supplied by reference TRBV9 and TRBJ1-6, is DSGVTQTPKHLITATGQRVTLRCSPRSGDLSVYWYQQSLDQGLQFLIQYYNGEERAKGNILERFSAQQFPDLHSELNLSSLELGDSALYFCASSVVTIDRWNSPLHFGNGTRLTVT.

This clonotype has at least ten counts. The chain combines TRBV7-9 with TRBJ2-7; D unclear. The V gene's germline CDR1 is SEHNR and CDR2 FQNEAQ (reference sequence). The V gene lost 5 bases and the J gene lost 5 bases, with 16 bases spanning the gap. CDR3 length: 14 amino acids. CDR3 bases: TGTGCCAGCAGCCCAGACTTCCCGGCCCACGAGCAGTACTTC. It codes for CASSPDFPAHEQYF.

This clonotype has only a few counts. The chain carries TRBV4-2 and TRBJ1-2; weak D call: TRBD1 (6 bases). This CDR3 contains 14 residues. Trimming shortened V by 1 base and J by 7 bases, and 13 bases separated the two germline ends. Per the germline V gene, CDR1 is LGHNA and CDR2 is YNFKEQ. The CDR3 DNA follows: TGTGCCAGCAGCCAAGGGGGGGGGCGCGGTGGCTACACCTTC. As protein: CASSQGGGRGGYTF.

This clonotype was counted ten times or more. The chain couples TRBV20-1 to TRBJ1-1, with TRBD1 matching 8 bases. Germline assignment: CDR1 DFQATT and CDR2 SNEGSKA (reference sequence). J gave up 1 base and V 0 bases, and 4 bases lay outside the gene matches. The CDR3 loop spans 15 amino acids. CDR3: CSARETGAANTEAFF. The CDR3 DNA sequence: TGCAGTGCTAGAGAGACAGGGGCGGCGAACACTGAAGCTTTCTTT.

V gene TRBV5-1 combines with J gene TRBJ1-1, with D maybe TRBD1 (5 bases). The CDR3 is 16 residues long. Between the trimmed V and J ends, which lost 4 bases and 6 bases, there was a span of 22 bases. CDR1 and CDR2 from the germline V gene are SGHRS and YFSETQ. CDR3 amino acids: CASSKDSGRFKSEAFF. The CDR3 nucleotides read TGCGCCAGCAGCAAGGACTCGGGGCGGTTCAAATCTGAAGCTTTCTTT.